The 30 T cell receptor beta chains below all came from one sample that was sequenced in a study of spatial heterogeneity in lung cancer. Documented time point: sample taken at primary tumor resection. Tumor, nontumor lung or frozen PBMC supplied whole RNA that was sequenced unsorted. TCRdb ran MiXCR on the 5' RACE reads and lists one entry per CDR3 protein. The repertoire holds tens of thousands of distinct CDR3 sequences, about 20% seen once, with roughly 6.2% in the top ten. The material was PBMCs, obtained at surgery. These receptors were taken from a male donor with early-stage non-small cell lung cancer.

The CDR3 region is CASSLIVTANTEAFF. For the CDR3, the DNA is TGTGCCAGCAGCTTGATTGTGACAGCGAACACTGAAGCTTTCTTT. This chain joins TRBV5-5 and TRBJ1-1, with a weak D call TRBD1 (5 bases). Per germline, CDR1 SGHKS and CDR2 YYEKEE (reference sequence). Trimming took off 1 base at V and 1 base at J, with 11 bases between the two ends. The CDR3 has 15 amino acids.

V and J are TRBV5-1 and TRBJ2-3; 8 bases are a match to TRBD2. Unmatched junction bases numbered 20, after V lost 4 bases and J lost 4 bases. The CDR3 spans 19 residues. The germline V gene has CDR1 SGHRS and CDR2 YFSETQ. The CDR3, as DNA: TGCGCCAGCAGCCAAAAGGCCGTGGCTAGCGGGTTGGGAGCAGATACGCAGTATTTT. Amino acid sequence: CASSQKAVASGLGADTQYF.

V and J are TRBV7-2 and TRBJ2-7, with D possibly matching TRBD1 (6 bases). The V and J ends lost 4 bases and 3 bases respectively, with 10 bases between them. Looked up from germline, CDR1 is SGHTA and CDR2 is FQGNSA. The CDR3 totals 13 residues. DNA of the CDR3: TGTGCCAGCAGCTCCCGACAGGACTACGAGCAGTACTTC. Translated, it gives CASSSRQDYEQYF.

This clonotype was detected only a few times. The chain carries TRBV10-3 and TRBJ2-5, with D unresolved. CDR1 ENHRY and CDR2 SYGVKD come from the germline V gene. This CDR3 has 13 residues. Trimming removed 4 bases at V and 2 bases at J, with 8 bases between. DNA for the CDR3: TGTGCCATCAGTGTTGAGGATCAAGAGACCCAGTACTTC. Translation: CAISVEDQETQYF.

CDR3 region: CASSRRGTPGELFF. The CDR3 region has the DNA TGTGCCAGCAGCCGAAGGGGGACCCCCGGGGAGCTGTTTTTT. The J gene is TRBJ2-2, the V gene TRBV11-2, with D possibly being TRBD1 (6 bases). CDR1 is SGHAT and CDR2 is FQNNGV in the germline V gene. This CDR3 is built from 14 residues. Trimming stripped 5 bases from V and 6 bases from J, with 13 bases between.

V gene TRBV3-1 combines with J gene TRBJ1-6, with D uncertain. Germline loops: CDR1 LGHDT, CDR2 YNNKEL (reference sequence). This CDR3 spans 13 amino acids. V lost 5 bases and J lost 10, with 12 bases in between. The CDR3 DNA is TGTGCCAGCAGCGCCTGGAGGAACTCACCCCTCCACTTT. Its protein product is CASSAWRNSPLHF.

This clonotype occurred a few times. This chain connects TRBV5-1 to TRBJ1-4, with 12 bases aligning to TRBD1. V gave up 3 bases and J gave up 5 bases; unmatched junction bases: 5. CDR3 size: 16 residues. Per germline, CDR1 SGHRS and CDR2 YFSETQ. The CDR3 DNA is TGCGCCAGCAGCTGGGGACAGGGGGCGCGAAATGAAAAACTGTTTTTT. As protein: CASSWGQGARNEKLFF.

The CDR3 nucleotides read TGCGCCAGCAGCTTGGTTCCGACTAGCGGGACCCACAATGAGCAGTTCTTC. It yields the protein CASSLVPTSGTHNEQFF. J is TRBJ2-1 and V is TRBV5-1, with 11 nucleotides matching TRBD2. There are 17 residues in the CDR3. Trimming at V came to 0 bases and at J to 5 bases, leaving 7 bases not matched to a gene. From germline, CDR1 is SGHRS and CDR2 YFSETQ.

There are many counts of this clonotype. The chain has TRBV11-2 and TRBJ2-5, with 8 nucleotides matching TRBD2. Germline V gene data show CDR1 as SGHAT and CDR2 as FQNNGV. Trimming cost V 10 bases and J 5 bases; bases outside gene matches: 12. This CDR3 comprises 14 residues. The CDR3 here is CATSGSGTVETQYF. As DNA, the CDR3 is TGTGCCACCTCCGGTAGCGGGACGGTGGAGACCCAGTACTTC.

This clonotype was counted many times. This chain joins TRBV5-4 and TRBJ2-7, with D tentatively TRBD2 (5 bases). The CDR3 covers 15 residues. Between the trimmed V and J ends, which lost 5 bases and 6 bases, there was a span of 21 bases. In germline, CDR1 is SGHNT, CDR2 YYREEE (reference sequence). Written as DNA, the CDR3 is TGTGCCAGCAGTTCCTACGGGGTTTGGGTAGGCGAGCAGTACTTC. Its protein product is CASSSYGVWVGEQYF.

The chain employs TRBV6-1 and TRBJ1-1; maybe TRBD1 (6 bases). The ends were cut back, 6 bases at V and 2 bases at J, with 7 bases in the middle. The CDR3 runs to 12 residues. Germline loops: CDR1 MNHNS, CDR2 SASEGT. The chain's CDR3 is CASRGTNTEAFF. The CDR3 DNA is TGTGCCAGCAGAGGGACAAACACTGAAGCTTTCTTT.

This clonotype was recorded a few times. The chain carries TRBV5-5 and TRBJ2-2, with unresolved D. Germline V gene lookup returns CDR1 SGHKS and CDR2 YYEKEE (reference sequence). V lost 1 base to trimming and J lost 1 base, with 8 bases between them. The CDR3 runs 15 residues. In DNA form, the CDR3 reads TGTGCCAGCAGCTTGAGGCTTCAGAACACCGGGGAGCTGTTTTTT. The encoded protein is CASSLRLQNTGELFF.

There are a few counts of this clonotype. The CDR3 protein is CAISETRGRIGKLFF. DNA for the CDR3: TGTGCCATCAGTGAGACCAGGGGGCGAATTGGAAAACTGTTTTTT. V gene TRBV10-3 combines with J gene TRBJ1-4, with 8 bases fitting TRBD1. CDR1 and CDR2 from the germline V gene are ENHRY and SYGVKD. Unmatched junction bases numbered 9, after V lost 2 bases and J lost 10 bases. This CDR3 contains 15 residues.

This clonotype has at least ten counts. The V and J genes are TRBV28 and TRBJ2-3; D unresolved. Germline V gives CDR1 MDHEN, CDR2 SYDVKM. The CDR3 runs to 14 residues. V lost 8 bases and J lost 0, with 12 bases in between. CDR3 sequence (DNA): TGTGCCAGCTCCTACCCGCCCAGCACAGATACGCAGTATTTT. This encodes CASSYPPSTDTQYF.

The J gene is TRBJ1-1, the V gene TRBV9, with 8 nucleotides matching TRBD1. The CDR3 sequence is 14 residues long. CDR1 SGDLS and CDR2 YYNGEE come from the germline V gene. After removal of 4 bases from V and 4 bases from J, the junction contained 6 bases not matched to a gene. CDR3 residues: CASSWRQGSTEAFF. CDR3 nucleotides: TGTGCCAGCAGCTGGAGACAGGGGAGCACTGAAGCTTTCTTT.

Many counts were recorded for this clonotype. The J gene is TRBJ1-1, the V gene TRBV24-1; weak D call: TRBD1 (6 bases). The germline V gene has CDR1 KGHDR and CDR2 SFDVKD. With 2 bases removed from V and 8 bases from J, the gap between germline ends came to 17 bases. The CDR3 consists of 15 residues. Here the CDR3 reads CATSDSLTGTREAFF. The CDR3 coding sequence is TGTGCCACCAGTGATTCCCTAACCGGGACAAGGGAAGCTTTCTTT.

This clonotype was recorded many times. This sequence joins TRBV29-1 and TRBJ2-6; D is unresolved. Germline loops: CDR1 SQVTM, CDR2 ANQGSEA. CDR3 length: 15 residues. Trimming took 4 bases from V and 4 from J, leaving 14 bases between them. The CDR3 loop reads CSVGVTQMGANVLTF. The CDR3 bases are TGCAGCGTTGGAGTCACCCAGATGGGGGCCAACGTCCTGACTTTC.

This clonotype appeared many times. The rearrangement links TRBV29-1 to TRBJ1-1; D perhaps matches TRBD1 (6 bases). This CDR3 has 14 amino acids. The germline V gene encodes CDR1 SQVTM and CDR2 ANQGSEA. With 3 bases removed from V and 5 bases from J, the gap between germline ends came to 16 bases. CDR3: CSVEGLGARTEAFF. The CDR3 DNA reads TGCAGCGTTGAGGGTCTGGGGGCACGGACTGAAGCTTTCTTT.

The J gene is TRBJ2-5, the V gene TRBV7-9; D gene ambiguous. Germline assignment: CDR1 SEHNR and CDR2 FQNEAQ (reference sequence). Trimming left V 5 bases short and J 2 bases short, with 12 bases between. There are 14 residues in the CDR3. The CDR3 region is CASSAHGGQETQYF. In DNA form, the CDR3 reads TGTGCCAGCAGCGCGCACGGTGGTCAAGAGACCCAGTACTTC.

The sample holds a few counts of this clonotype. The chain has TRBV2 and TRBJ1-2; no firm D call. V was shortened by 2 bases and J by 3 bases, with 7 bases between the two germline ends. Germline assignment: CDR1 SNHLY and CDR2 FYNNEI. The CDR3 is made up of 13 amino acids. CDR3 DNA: TGTGCCAGCAGTGAAACACTTGACTATGGCTACACCTTC. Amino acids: CASSETLDYGYTF. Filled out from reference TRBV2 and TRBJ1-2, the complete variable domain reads EPEVTQTPSHQVTQMGQEVILRCVPISNHLYFYWYRQILGQKVEFLVSFYNNEISEKSEIFDDQFSVERPDGSNFTLKIRSTKLEDSAMYFCASSETLDYGYTFGSGTRLTVV.

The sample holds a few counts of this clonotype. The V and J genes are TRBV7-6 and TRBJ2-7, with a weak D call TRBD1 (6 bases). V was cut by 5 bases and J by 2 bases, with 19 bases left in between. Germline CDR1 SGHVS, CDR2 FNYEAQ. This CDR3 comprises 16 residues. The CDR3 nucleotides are TGTGCCAGCAGCGCCCGACAGGACTCCAGGCCCTACGAGCAGTACTTC. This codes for CASSARQDSRPYEQYF.

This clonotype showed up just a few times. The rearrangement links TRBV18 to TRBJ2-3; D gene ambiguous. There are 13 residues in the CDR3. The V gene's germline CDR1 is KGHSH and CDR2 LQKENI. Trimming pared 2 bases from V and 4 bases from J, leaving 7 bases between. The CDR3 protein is CASSPVAPDTQYF. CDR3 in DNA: TGTGCCAGCTCACCAGTAGCTCCAGATACGCAGTATTTT. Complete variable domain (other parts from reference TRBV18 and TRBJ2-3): NAGVMQNPRHLVRRRGQEARLRCSPMKGHSHVYWYRQLPEEGLKFMVYLQKENIIDESGMPKERFSAEFPKEGPSILRIQQVVRGDSAAYFCASSPVAPDTQYFGPGTRLTVL.

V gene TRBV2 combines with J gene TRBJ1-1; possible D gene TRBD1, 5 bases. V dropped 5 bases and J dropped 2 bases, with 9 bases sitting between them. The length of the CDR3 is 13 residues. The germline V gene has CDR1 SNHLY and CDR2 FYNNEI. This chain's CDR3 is CASSTTVNTEAFF. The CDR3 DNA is TGTGCCAGCAGTACGACAGTTAACACTGAAGCTTTCTTT.

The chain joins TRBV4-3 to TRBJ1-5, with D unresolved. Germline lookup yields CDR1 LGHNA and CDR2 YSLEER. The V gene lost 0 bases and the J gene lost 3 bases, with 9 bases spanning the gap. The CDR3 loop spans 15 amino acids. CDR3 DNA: TGCGCCAGCAGCCAAGAATGGCGGGACAATCAGCCCCAGCATTTT. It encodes CASSQEWRDNQPQHF.

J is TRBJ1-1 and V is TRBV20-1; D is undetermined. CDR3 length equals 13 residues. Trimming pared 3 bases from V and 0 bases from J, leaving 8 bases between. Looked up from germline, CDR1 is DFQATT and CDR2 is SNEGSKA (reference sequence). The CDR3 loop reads CSASIYLNTEAFF. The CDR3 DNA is TGCAGTGCTAGTATATACCTGAACACTGAAGCTTTCTTT.

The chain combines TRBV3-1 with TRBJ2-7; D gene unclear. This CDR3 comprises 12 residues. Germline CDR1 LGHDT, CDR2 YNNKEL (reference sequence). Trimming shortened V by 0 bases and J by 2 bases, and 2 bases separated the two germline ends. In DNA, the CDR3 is TGTGCCAGCAGCCAAGAGCCCTACGAGCAGTACTTC. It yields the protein CASSQEPYEQYF.

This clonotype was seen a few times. CDR3 protein: CASSQGAGEKLFF. The CDR3 DNA reads as TGTGCCAGCAGCCAAGGGGCGGGGGAAAAACTGTTTTTT. V is TRBV3-1 and J is TRBJ1-4; D ambiguous. The CDR3 is made up of 13 amino acids. V was clipped by 1 base and J by 8 bases, with 8 bases between them. Germline V gene lookup returns CDR1 LGHDT and CDR2 YNNKEL (reference sequence).

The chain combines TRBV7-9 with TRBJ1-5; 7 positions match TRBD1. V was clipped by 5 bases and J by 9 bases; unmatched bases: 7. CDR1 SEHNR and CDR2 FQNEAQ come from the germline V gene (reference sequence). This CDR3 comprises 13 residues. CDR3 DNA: TGTGCCAGCAGCCCGACAGGGAATTTGCCCCAGCATTTT. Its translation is CASSPTGNLPQHF.

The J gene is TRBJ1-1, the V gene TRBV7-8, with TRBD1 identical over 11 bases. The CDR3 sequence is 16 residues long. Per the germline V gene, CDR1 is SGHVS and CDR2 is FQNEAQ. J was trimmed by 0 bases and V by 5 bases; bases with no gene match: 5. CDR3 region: CASSRTGGGLNTEAFF. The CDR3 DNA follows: TGTGCCAGCAGCCGGACAGGGGGCGGCCTGAACACTGAAGCTTTCTTT.

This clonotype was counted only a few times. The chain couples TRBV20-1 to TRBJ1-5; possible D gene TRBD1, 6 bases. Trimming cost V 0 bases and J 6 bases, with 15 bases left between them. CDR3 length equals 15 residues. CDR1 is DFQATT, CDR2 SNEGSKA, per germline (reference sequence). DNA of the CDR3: TGCAGTGCTAGAGATCCCGGGGGCGCGGGTCAGCCCCAGCATTTT. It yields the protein CSARDPGGAGQPQHF.